The 22 T cell receptor beta chains in this list originate from one sample, sequenced in a study of blood T cell repertoires in COVID-19. The assay was immunoSEQ multiplex PCR, and TCRdb's table has in-frame clones only and misses some. The sample includes under 250,000 clones, roughly four fifths of them seen just once. Material: peripheral blood. These receptors were taken from a woman in her 70s with acute or convalescent COVID-19.

This chain uses TRBV11-2 with TRBJ1-6, with D uncertain. V gave up 3 bases and J gave up 6 bases, with 15 bases separating them. The germline V gene has CDR1 SGHAT and CDR2 FQNNGV. The CDR3 totals 16 residues. The DNA of the CDR3 is TGTGCCAGCAGCTTTCGCGGGGAAGGAGGTAATTCACCCCTCCACTTT. It codes for CASSFRGEGGNSPLHF.

The chain has TRBV28 and TRBJ1-5, with D perhaps TRBD1 (5 bases). Germline assignment: CDR1 MDHEN and CDR2 SYDVKM. The CDR3 extends over 15 amino acids. V lost 4 bases and J lost 5, with 15 bases in between. As DNA, the CDR3 is TGTGCCAGCAGTTCCTCGACAGCTTCGGATCAGCCCCAGCATTTT. Its protein product is CASSSSTASDQPQHF.

J is TRBJ2-7 and V is TRBV28; 9 positions agree with TRBD2. CDR1 and CDR2 from the germline V gene are MDHEN and SYDVKM. V was pared by 2 bases and J by 3 bases, with 2 bases of the junction left unmatched. The CDR3 length is 14 residues. CDR3 loop: CASSLVTSGYEQYF. Written as DNA, the CDR3 is TGTGCCAGCAGTTTAGTGACTAGCGGCTACGAGCAGTACTTC. The variable domain in full, with the rest retrieved from reference TRBV28 and TRBJ2-7, is DVKVTQSSRYLVKRTGEKVFLECVQDMDHENMFWYRQDPGLGLRLIYFSYDVKMKEKGDIPEGYSVSREKKERFSLILESASTNQTSMYLCASSLVTSGYEQYFGPGTRLTVT.

This clone was recorded a few times. The V call is TRBV5-1, the J call TRBJ1-2; no clear D gene. The length of the CDR3 is 12 residues. CDR1 and CDR2 (germline): SGHRS, YFSETQ. V dropped 4 bases and J dropped 6 bases, with 10 bases sitting between them. DNA of the CDR3: TGCGCCAGCAGCGTCCCGTCGGATGGCTACACCTTC. The encoded protein is CASSVPSDGYTF. The variable domain in full, with the rest retrieved from reference TRBV5-1 and TRBJ1-2, is KAGVTQTPRYLIKTRGQQVTLSCSPISGHRSVSWYQQTPGQGLQFLFEYFSETQRNKGNFPGRFSGRQFSNSRSEMNVSTLELGDSALYLCASSVPSDGYTFGSGTRLTVV.

This chain connects TRBV12-3 or TRBV12-4 to TRBJ2-1, with a possible D match to TRBD1 (6 bases). The V gene lost 4 bases and the J gene lost 7 bases, with 11 bases spanning the gap. The CDR3 is 13 amino acids. This CDR3 reads CASSSTTGNEQFF. The CDR3 bases are TGTGCCAGCAGTTCGACGACAGGTAATGAGCAGTTCTTC.

This chain uses TRBV3-1 (or the pseudogene TRBV3-2) with TRBJ2-2, with 13 nucleotides matching TRBD2. Germline V gene data show CDR1 as LGHDT and CDR2 as YNNKEL (reference sequence). V lost 5 bases and J lost 6; bases outside the gene matches: 6. This CDR3 is built from 16 residues. CDR3 coding DNA: TGTGCCAGCAGCTCCACTAGCGGGGGGGCAGCCGGGGAGCTGTTTTTT. Its protein is CASSSTSGGAAGELFF.

The chain links TRBV29-1 to TRBJ1-4; no clear D gene. Germline CDR1 SQVTM, CDR2 ANQGSEA. The CDR3 is made up of 12 amino acids. With 7 bases removed from V and 5 bases from J, the gap between germline ends came to 11 bases. The CDR3 sequence is CSAQEVNEKLFF. The CDR3 DNA reads as TGCAGCGCCCAGGAGGTGAATGAAAAACTGTTTTTT.

This rearrangement joins TRBV6-2 or TRBV6-3 to TRBJ1-2; 10 bases map to TRBD1. Germline CDR1 and CDR2: MNHEY and SVGEGT. V was pared by 0 bases and J by 3 bases, with 1 base of the junction left unmatched. This CDR3 spans 15 amino acids. This CDR3 is CASSYSTGGDYGYTF. The DNA for the CDR3 is TGTGCCAGCAGTTACTCGACAGGGGGCGACTATGGCTACACCTTC.

The chain employs TRBV3-1 (or the pseudogene TRBV3-2) and TRBJ1-3, with 12 bases matching TRBD1. The V gene's germline CDR1 is LGHDT and CDR2 YNNKEL (reference sequence). CDR3 length equals 17 residues. V dropped 4 bases and J dropped 7; count of bases not matched to a gene: 11. In nucleotides, the CDR3 is TGTGCCAGCAGCCGAGGAACTGGGGGACAGGGGGCTAACACCATATATTTT. The encoded protein is CASSRGTGGQGANTIYF.

This sequence joins TRBV6-5 and TRBJ1-1; 8 nucleotides align to TRBD1. The germline gives CDR1 MNHEY, CDR2 SVGAGI. The V and J ends lost 4 bases and 7 bases, in that order; junction bases with no gene match: 14. CDR3 length: 16 amino acids. The CDR3 DNA follows: TGTGCCAGCAGTTTTGGGACAGGTCATCGCTTAGGTGAAGCTTTCTTT. Translating gives CASSFGTGHRLGEAFF.

The chain links TRBV19 to TRBJ1-1; D possibly corresponds to TRBD1 (6 bases). Between the trimmed V and J ends, which lost 2 bases and 3 bases, there was a span of 13 bases. Germline values: CDR1 LNHDA, CDR2 SQIVND (reference sequence). CDR3 length: 15 residues. CDR3: CASSILDRTYTEAFF. The CDR3 DNA reads TGTGCCAGTAGTATACTGGACAGAACTTACACTGAAGCTTTCTTT.

The J gene is TRBJ1-1, the V gene TRBV7-6; D gene uncertain. CDR3 size: 13 residues. Germline V gene sequence: CDR1 SGHVS, CDR2 FNYEAQ. V lost 6 bases and J lost 1, with 9 bases in between. The CDR3 reads CASSPTRNTEAFF. In DNA, the CDR3 is TGTGCCAGCAGTCCCACAAGGAACACTGAAGCTTTCTTT.

The CDR3 DNA follows: TGTGCCAGCAGCTTACAGGGGGCCGGTGAAAAACTGTTTTTT. Amino acids: CASSLQGAGEKLFF. This rearrangement joins TRBV5-4 to TRBJ1-4, with 9 positions matching TRBD1. The CDR3 length is 14 residues. Per germline, CDR1 SGHNT and CDR2 YYREEE (reference sequence). J was trimmed by 7 bases and V by 2 bases; bases with no gene match: 3.

This clone was observed a handful of times. The gene calls are TRBV11-2 and TRBJ1-2, with D possibly TRBD1 on 6 matching bases. V was trimmed by 0 bases and J by 6 bases, leaving 20 bases between them. The CDR3 length is 17 residues. Germline V lookup: CDR1 SGHAT, CDR2 FQNNGV. The CDR3 is CASSLDTRSRGGHGYTF. The DNA for the CDR3 is TGTGCCAGCAGCTTAGATACCCGGTCCAGGGGAGGGCATGGCTACACCTTC.

This clone was observed a handful of times. J is TRBJ1-4 and V is TRBV10-2; tentative D call: TRBD1 (6 bases). This CDR3 is built from 16 residues. V shed 5 bases and J shed 0 bases, with 13 bases lying between them. Germline V gene sequence: CDR1 WSHSY, CDR2 SAAADI. CDR3 sequence (DNA): TGCGCCAGCAGTTTCGGACAGCTCGCAACTAATGAAAAACTGTTTTTT. Its protein is CASSFGQLATNEKLFF.

This clone was detected only once. The rearrangement links TRBV27 to TRBJ1-1; 8 bases line up with TRBD1. From germline, CDR1 is MNHEY and CDR2 SMNVEV (reference sequence). The CDR3 loop spans 15 amino acids. Trimming removed 3 bases from V and 2 bases from J; junction bases left unmatched: 5. In DNA form, the CDR3 reads TGTGCCAGCAGTTTTGCAGGGGGCACAAACACTGAAGCTTTCTTT. Its protein product is CASSFAGGTNTEAFF.

This clone was observed a handful of times. The chain couples TRBV2 to TRBJ1-6; no clear D. V lost 7 bases and J 7 bases, leaving 11 bases between the germline ends. Germline lookup yields CDR1 SNHLY and CDR2 FYNNEI. CDR3 length equals 13 residues. CDR3 residues: CASIPLLNSPLHF. The CDR3 DNA follows: TGTGCCAGCATCCCCCTATTAAATTCACCCCTCCACTTT.

The chain has TRBV15 and TRBJ2-7; D might be TRBD1 (5 bases). CDR1 is LNHNV, CDR2 YYDKDF, per germline (reference sequence). The CDR3 extends over 14 amino acids. The V end lost 4 bases, the J end lost 4 bases, and 14 bases lay between the germline ends. CDR3 in amino acids: CATSITLGVYEQYF. CDR3 in DNA: TGTGCCACCAGCATAACGCTAGGGGTTTACGAGCAGTACTTC.

The chain has TRBV5-1 and TRBJ2-7; 10 bases match TRBD2. V lost 0 bases, J lost 6 bases, and 6 bases stayed unmatched. Germline assignment: CDR1 SGHRS and CDR2 YFSETQ. The CDR3 runs 15 residues. The CDR3 spells CASSLGGLASLEQYF. CDR3 sequence (DNA): TGCGCCAGCAGCTTGGGGGGACTAGCGAGTCTCGAGCAGTACTTC.

The chain has TRBV5-4 and TRBJ2-3; tentative D call: TRBD2 (6 bases). Per the germline V gene, CDR1 is SGHNT and CDR2 is YYREEE (reference sequence). V shed 4 bases and J shed 4 bases, with 13 bases lying between them. The CDR3 contains 14 residues. CDR3 amino acids: CASSTGGGPDTQYF. CDR3 DNA sequence: TGTGCCAGCAGCACCGGGGGAGGCCCAGATACGCAGTATTTT. The whole variable domain, remainder taken from reference TRBV5-4 and TRBJ2-3, is ETGVTQSPTHLIKTRGQQVTLRCSSQSGHNTVSWYQQALGQGPQFIFQYYREEENGRGNFPPRFSGLQFPNYSSELNVNALELDDSALYLCASSTGGGPDTQYFGPGTRLTVL.

The rearrangement uses TRBV27 and TRBJ1-3; 10 bases are shared with TRBD1. CDR3 size: 16 residues. V dropped 6 bases and J dropped 2; count of bases not matched to a gene: 7. CDR1 and CDR2 from the germline V gene are MNHEY and SMNVEV (reference sequence). CDR3 DNA: TGTGCCAGCAGAGGACAGGGGGGTAAGGCTGGAAACACCATATATTTT. It encodes CASRGQGGKAGNTIYF.

This chain links TRBV5-1 with TRBJ2-5; D unclear. V was clipped by 0 bases and J by 2 bases, with 8 bases between them. The germline V gene encodes CDR1 SGHRS and CDR2 YFSETQ. The CDR3 consists of 14 residues. The CDR3, as DNA: TGCGCCAGCAGCTTGGGGATGCGGCAAGAGACCCAGTACTTC. Its translation is CASSLGMRQETQYF.